The clone carrying this T cell receptor beta chain has a single count. Antigen unknown. The authors obtained over 95% purity in all sorted populations. The data belong to a study of beta chain features in type 1 diabetes. At the level of the study: The study found patients and healthy donors alike in age, gender and cell yields. Points from the study as a whole: When Type 1 diabetes patients were examined, their TCRB CDR3s proved moderately but significantly shorter in all four CD4+ subsets. Reduced insertions and increased deletions marked VDJ junctions in type 1 diabetes patients.

Of the isolated RNA, all was reverse transcribed, and so the sequenced material was expressed TCRB transcripts. The table came from immunoSEQ multiplex PCR; TCRdb's copy has only in-frame clones and leaves some out. The profile covers over 90,000 clones, with approximately 30% appearing a single time and under 0.55% taken by the ten largest. The CDR3 loop spans 14 amino acids. V was clipped by 6 bases and J by 0 bases, with 11 bases between them. Germline values: CDR1 MNHEY, CDR2 SVGAGI. Input material: central memory CD4+ T cells from blood. The chain joins TRBV6-5 to TRBJ1-1, with D hard to call. The TCR originated in a woman under 30 with type 1 diabetes. The CDR3 here is CASRRLDLNTEAFF. For the CDR3, the DNA is TGTGCCAGCAGAAGACTGGATTTGAACACTGAAGCTTTCTTT.